This note documents a single T cell receptor beta chain sequence. Clones were sequenced by immunoSEQ multiplex PCR, and TCRdb holds only the in-frame ones, with some missing. The data show under 250,000 clones, 70% to 90% seen once. The sample comes from a study of blood T cell repertoires in COVID-19. Study details: T cells, B-cell-depleted T cells, or PBMCs provided the cDNA or gDNA that served as material.

Trimming removed 1 base from V and 7 bases from J; junction bases left unmatched: 16. Germline lookup yields CDR1 SGHTA and CDR2 FQGTGA. The CDR3 loop spans 18 amino acids. The chain links TRBV7-3 to TRBJ2-1; 7 bases line up with TRBD2. The sequence was collected from a woman aged 70 to 79 with COVID-19, enrolled during active disease. The sequenced material came from peripheral blood. In DNA form, the CDR3 reads TGTGCCAGCAGCTTAAACCCTACCGGAGCGGGGTCGGGGAATGAGCAGTTCTTC. It translates to CASSLNPTGAGSGNEQFF.